These 7 T cell receptor beta chains came from one sample sequenced in a study of memory CD4+ T cells and cytomegalovirus serostatus. The sort gate was single viable CD3+CD4+CD8-CD45RO+ cells for memory CD4+ T cells. TCRdb's copy holds only in-frame clones and misses some; the assay was immunoSEQ multiplex PCR. Of tens of thousands of clones in the sample, 80% to 90% were seen once. The source material was memory CD4+ T cells from blood. These receptors all come from an adult in good health and CMV-seronegative.

The chain uses TRBV11-3 and TRBJ1-4; D gene unclear. The germline V gene has CDR1 SGHNT and CDR2 YENEEA. V shed 5 bases and J shed 8 bases, with 18 bases lying between them. CDR3 length equals 15 residues. For the CDR3, the DNA is TGTGCCAGCAGCGATTCCAGCCTGGGAGGAGAAAAACTGTTTTTT. This sequence encodes CASSDSSLGGEKLFF.

The chain combines TRBV7-8 with TRBJ1-1; 8 bases are a match to TRBD1. This CDR3 comprises 13 residues. Germline CDR1 and CDR2: SGHVS and FQNEAQ. J gave up 9 bases and V 3 bases, and 6 bases lay outside the gene matches. The CDR3 loop reads CASSFSQGVKAFF. The CDR3, as DNA: TGTGCCAGCAGCTTCTCACAGGGGGTGAAAGCTTTCTTT.

The V and J genes are TRBV28 and TRBJ1-4; D ambiguous. The CDR3 is 14 residues long. Per the germline V gene, CDR1 is MDHEN and CDR2 is SYDVKM. Trimming removed 7 bases at V and 8 bases at J, with 17 bases between. The CDR3 sequence is CASTLTATGEKLFF. The CDR3 DNA reads as TGTGCCAGCACCCTGACCGCGACCGGGGAAAAACTGTTTTTT.

Only a few counts were recorded for this clone. The chain carries TRBV19 and TRBJ2-3; D is unresolved. CDR3 length: 14 residues. CDR1 is LNHDA, CDR2 SQIVND, per germline (reference sequence). Trimming removed 2 bases from V and 0 bases from J, with 6 bases in between. In nucleotides, the CDR3 is TGTGCCAGTAGTATAACCTTTAGCACAGATACGCAGTATTTT. Translating it yields CASSITFSTDTQYF.

The chain joins TRBV5-1 to TRBJ2-3, with TRBD2 matching over 7 bases. Germline values: CDR1 SGHRS, CDR2 YFSETQ. After removal of 4 bases from V and 5 bases from J, the junction contained 10 bases not matched to a gene. The CDR3 has 15 amino acids. The CDR3: CASSPEGRGVDTQYF. CDR3 sequence (DNA): TGCGCCAGCAGCCCAGAGGGGAGGGGTGTAGATACGCAGTATTTT. Complete variable domain (other parts from reference TRBV5-1 and TRBJ2-3): KAGVTQTPRYLIKTRGQQVTLSCSPISGHRSVSWYQQTPGQGLQFLFEYFSETQRNKGNFPGRFSGRQFSNSRSEMNVSTLELGDSALYLCASSPEGRGVDTQYFGPGTRLTVL.

This chain joins TRBV9 and TRBJ1-2; D remains unclear. This CDR3 spans 14 amino acids. Between the trimmed V and J ends, which lost 3 bases and 3 bases, there was a span of 12 bases. The germline V gene encodes CDR1 SGDLS and CDR2 YYNGEE. The CDR3 DNA follows: TGTGCCAGCAGCGCCCTGGGAGTGGACTATGGCTACACCTTC. It codes for CASSALGVDYGYTF.

The chain recombines TRBV7-9 with TRBJ2-2; D may be TRBD1 (7 bases). The germline gives CDR1 SEHNR, CDR2 FQNEAQ (reference sequence). Trimming removed 5 bases at V and 6 bases at J, with 16 bases between. This CDR3 is 15 amino acids long. The CDR3 coding sequence is TGTGCCAGCAGCGTTCGACAGGGCGGGGCCGGGGAGCTGTTTTTT. Its protein product is CASSVRQGGAGELFF.